The rows below give T cell receptor beta chains drawn from one sample of a study of siplizumab effects on memory and regulatory T cells. The protocol was immunoSEQ multiplex PCR, while the TCRdb copy is restricted to in-frame clones and leaves out a portion. The top ten hold roughly 2.5% of the sample, which has approximately 100,000 clones, about 90% seen once. Sequenced material: CD4+ T cells sorted from blood. The receptors originated from a human donor in good health. Some clones in this sample may be carry-over from other donors' samples. CDR3s include the opening cysteine and the closing phenylalanine or tryptophan. Fields, in order: D gene, clone size, V gene, J gene, CDR3 protein, CDR3 DNA. A D gene is named only where the DNA matches it firmly. Clone sizes are given selectively: once, few, many, or a class where the clone is expanded.

.	.	TRBV30	TRBJ2-2	CAWKTTGGPGELFF	TGTGCCTGGAAGACAACCGGGGGGCCGGGGGAGCTGTTTTTT
.	.	TRBV5-1	TRBJ2-7	CASRYSTVTYEQYF	TGCGCCAGCAGATATTCGACAGTCACCTACGAGCAGTACTTC
.	.	TRBV4-1	TRBJ1-2	CASSQPIAWTEGGYTF	TGCGCCAGCAGCCAGCCCATTGCGTGGACAGAGGGTGGCTACACCTTC
TRBD2	.	TRBV2	TRBJ2-2	CASKPLAGDTGELFF	TGTGCCAGCAAACCCCTAGCGGGAGATACCGGGGAGCTGTTTTTT
TRBD1	once	TRBV5-1	TRBJ1-1	CASSPVQGSTEAFF	TGCGCCAGCAGCCCAGTACAGGGGTCCACTGAAGCTTTCTTT
TRBD2	once	TRBV7-3	TRBJ2-1	CASSSLAGFRNEQFF	TGTGCCAGCAGCTCCCTAGCGGGGTTCCGCAATGAGCAGTTCTTC
TRBD1	.	TRBV5-6	TRBJ2-3	CASSSGSGQRTDTQYF	TGTGCCAGCAGCTCAGGATCGGGACAGCGCACAGATACGCAGTATTTT
TRBD1	.	TRBV14	TRBJ2-1	CASSQAGQGTWNEQFF	TGTGCCAGCAGCCAGGCGGGACAGGGGACCTGGAATGAGCAGTTCTTC
.	.	TRBV7-9	TRBJ1-4	CASSLRAGGIEKLFF	TGTGCCAGCAGCTTAAGGGCGGGAGGGATTGAAAAACTGTTTTTT
TRBD1	.	TRBV28	TRBJ1-4	CASSEGAGEKLFF	TGTGCCAGCAGTGAGGGGGCGGGTGAAAAACTGTTTTTT
.	.	TRBV9	TRBJ2-1	CASSPRDSYNEQFF	TGTGCCAGCAGCCCCAGGGACTCATACAATGAGCAGTTCTTC
.	.	TRBV18	TRBJ2-3	CASSPRPGEPTDTQYF	TGTGCCAGCTCACCACGACCAGGAGAGCCCACAGATACGCAGTATTTT
TRBD2	.	TRBV30	TRBJ2-7	CAWSDIAGGPLSQQYF	TGTGCCTGGAGCGACATAGCGGGAGGACCGCTCAGTCAGCAGTACTTC
TRBD1	.	TRBV18	TRBJ1-3	CASSPPQDRVRGNTIYF	TGTGCCAGCTCACCACCCCAGGACAGGGTTAGAGGAAACACCATATATTTT
.	.	TRBV7-2	TRBJ1-3	CASSLYARVPNTIYF	TGTGCCAGCAGCTTATACGCCAGGGTGCCGAACACCATATATTTT
.	.	TRBV6-5	TRBJ2-7	CASSYSRQQVREQYF	TGTGCCAGCAGTTACTCTAGGCAGCAGGTTCGCGAGCAGTACTTC
TRBD2	.	TRBV10-3	TRBJ2-3	CAISEGLAETDTQYF	TGTGCCATCAGTGAGGGACTAGCGGAGACAGATACGCAGTATTTT
.	.	TRBV27	TRBJ1-5	CASSLMGGTQPQHF	TGTGCCAGCAGTTTAATGGGGGGTACTCAGCCCCAGCATTTT